This TCR beta chain derives from a study of blood T cell repertoires in COVID-19. With 1 base removed from V and 0 bases from J, the gap between germline ends came to 3 bases. This CDR3 is built from 13 residues. Germline lookup yields CDR1 MNHNS and CDR2 SASEGT. Produced via immunoSEQ multiplex PCR; TCRdb's table is partial and in-frame only. The sample yields roughly 190,000 clones, around four fifths seen once. The TCR sequence derives from a man between 45 and 60 years old with active or convalescent COVID-19. Sequencing was performed on peripheral blood. The rearrangement uses TRBV6-1 and TRBJ1-2; no definite D call. The CDR3 reads CASSEVTNYGYTF. CDR3 sequence (DNA): TGTGCCAGCAGTGAAGTAACTAACTATGGCTACACCTTC.